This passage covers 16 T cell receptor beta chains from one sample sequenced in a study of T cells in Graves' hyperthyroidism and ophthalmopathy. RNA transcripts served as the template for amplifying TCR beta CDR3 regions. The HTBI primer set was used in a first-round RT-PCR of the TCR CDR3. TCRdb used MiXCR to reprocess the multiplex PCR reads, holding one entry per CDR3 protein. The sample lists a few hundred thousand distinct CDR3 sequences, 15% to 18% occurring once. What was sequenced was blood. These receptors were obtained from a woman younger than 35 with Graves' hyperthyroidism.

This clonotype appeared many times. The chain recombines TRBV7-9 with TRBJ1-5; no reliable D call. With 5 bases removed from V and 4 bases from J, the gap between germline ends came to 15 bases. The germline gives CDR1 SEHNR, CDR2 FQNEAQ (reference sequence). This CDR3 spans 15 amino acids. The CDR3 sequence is CASSRSTGVNQPQHF. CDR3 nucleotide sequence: TGTGCCAGCAGCCGTTCCACGGGAGTTAATCAGCCCCAGCATTTT.

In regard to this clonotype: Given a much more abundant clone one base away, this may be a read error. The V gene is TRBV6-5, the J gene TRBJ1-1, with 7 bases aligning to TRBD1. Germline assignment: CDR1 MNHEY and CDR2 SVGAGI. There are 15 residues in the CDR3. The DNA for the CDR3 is TGTGGCAGCAGTTGGGCCGGGACAGAGAACACTGAAGCTTTCTTT. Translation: CGSSWAGTENTEAFF.

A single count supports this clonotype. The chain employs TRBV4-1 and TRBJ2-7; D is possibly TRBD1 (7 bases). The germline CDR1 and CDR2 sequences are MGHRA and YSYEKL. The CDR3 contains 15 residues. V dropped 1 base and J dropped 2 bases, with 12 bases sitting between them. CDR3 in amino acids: CASSQGGTEPYEQYF. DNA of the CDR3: TGCGCCAGCAGCCAAGGCGGGACAGAACCCTACGAGCAGTACTTC.

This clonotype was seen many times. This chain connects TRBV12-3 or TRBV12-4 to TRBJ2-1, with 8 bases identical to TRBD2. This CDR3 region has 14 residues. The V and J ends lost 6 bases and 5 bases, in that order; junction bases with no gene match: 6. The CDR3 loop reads CASRPIAGHNEQFF. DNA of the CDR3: TGTGCCAGCAGACCAATAGCGGGACACAATGAGCAGTTCTTC.

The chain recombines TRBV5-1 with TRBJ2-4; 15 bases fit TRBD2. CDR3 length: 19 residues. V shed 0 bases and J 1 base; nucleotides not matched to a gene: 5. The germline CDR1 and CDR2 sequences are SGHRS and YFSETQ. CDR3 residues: CASSLGTSGRAGAKNIQYF. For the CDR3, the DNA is TGCGCCAGCAGCTTGGGGACTAGCGGGAGGGCCGGGGCCAAAAACATTCAGTACTTC.

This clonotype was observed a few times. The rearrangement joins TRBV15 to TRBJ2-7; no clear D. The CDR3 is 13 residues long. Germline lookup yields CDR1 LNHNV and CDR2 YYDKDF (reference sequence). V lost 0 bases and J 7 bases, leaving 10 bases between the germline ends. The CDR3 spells CATSRDRFWEQYF. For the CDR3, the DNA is TGTGCCACCAGCAGAGATCGATTTTGGGAGCAGTACTTC.

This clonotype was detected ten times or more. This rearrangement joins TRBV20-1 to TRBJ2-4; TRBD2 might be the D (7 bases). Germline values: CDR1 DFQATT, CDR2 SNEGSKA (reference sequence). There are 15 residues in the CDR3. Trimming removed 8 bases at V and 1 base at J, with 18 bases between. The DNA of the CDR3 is TGCAGTACGCAATGGGGGAGGGGGGCCAAAAACATTCAGTACTTC. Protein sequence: CSTQWGRGAKNIQYF.

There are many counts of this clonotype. The CDR3 nucleotides are TGCGCCAGCAGCGAAGGAAGGAACACTGAAGCTTTCTTT. Amino acids: CASSEGRNTEAFF. J is TRBJ1-1 and V is TRBV4-1, with D unclear. Germline CDR1 is MGHRA and CDR2 is YSYEKL. The CDR3 covers 13 residues. Trimming took 5 bases from V and 1 from J, leaving 8 bases between them.

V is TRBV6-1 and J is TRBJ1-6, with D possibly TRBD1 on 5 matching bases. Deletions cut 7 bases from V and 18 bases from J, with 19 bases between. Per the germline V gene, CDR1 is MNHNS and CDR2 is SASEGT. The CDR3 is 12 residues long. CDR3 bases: TGTGCCAGCACCAAGGCTGTGGGGGACCCCCACTTT. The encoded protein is CASTKAVGDPHF.

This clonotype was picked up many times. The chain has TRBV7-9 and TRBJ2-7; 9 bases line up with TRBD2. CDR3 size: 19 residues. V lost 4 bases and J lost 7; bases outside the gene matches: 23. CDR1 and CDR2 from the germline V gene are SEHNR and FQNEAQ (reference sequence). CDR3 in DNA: TGTGCCAGCAGCTCCCAGCGAGGAGCGGATGAGCGGGAGGCGGCTGAGCAGTACTTC. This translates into CASSSQRGADEREAAEQYF. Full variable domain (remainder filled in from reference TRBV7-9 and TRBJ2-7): DTGVSQNPRHKITKRGQNVTFRCDPISEHNRLYWYRQTLGQGPEFLTYFQNEAQLEKSRLLSDRFSAERPKGSFSTLEIQRTEQGDSAMYLCASSSQRGADEREAAEQYFGPGTRLTVT.

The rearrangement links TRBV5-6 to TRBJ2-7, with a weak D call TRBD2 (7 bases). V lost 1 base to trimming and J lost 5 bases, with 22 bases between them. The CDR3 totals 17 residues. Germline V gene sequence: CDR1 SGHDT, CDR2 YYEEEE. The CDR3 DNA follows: TGTGCCAGCAGCTTGATGGTCCGGGGGGCCTTAAAAAACGAGCAGTACTTC. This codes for CASSLMVRGALKNEQYF.

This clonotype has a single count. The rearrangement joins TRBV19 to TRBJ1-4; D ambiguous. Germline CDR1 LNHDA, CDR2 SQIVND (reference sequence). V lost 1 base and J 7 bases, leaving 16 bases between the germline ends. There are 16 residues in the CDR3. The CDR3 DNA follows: TGTGCCAGTAGTATAGTACCTCGGATGGAGGCTGAAAAACTGTTTTTT. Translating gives CASSIVPRMEAEKLFF.

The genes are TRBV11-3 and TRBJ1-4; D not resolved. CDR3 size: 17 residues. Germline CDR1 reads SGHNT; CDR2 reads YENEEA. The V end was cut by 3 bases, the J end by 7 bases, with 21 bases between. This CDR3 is CASSFAAGPVGSEKLFF. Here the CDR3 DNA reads TGTGCCAGCAGCTTCGCCGCGGGCCCTGTCGGTAGTGAAAAACTGTTTTTT.

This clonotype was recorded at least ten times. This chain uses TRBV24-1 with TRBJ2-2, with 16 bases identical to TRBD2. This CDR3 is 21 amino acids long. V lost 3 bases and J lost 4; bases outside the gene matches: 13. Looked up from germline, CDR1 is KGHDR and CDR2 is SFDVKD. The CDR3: CATSDPLGGTSGRAATGELFF. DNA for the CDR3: TGTGCCACCAGTGATCCCCTGGGCGGGACTAGCGGGAGGGCCGCCACCGGGGAGCTGTTTTTT.

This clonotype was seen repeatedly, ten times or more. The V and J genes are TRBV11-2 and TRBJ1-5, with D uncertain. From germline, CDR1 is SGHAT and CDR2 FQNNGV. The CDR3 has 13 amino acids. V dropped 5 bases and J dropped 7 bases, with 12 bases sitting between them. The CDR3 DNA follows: TGTGCCAGCAGCCCGGGATTCTCACAGCCCCAGCATTTT. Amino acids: CASSPGFSQPQHF.

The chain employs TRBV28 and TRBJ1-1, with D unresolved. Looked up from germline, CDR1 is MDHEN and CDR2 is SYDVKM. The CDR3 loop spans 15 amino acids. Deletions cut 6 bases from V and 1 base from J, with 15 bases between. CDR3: CASSRTLTPNTEAFF. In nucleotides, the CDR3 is TGTGCCAGCAGCAGGACCCTCACACCGAACACTGAAGCTTTCTTT.